Listed below are T cell receptor beta chains from one sample, sequenced in a study of T cell responses to AZD1222 COVID-19 vaccine. Sequencing used immunoSEQ multiplex PCR; TCRdb keeps in-frame clones, though not all of them. The data contain 120,000 or so clones, about 94% of them singletons. This specimen consisted of peripheral blood, obtained 28 days after the second AZD1222 dose. The receptors shown here come from an adult who received the AZD1222 COVID-19 vaccine. Both conserved end residues are part of each CDR3. The D gene is left open where the match is weak. Clone size is not always given. Where it is, it says once, few, many or a class for expanded clones.

TRBJ2-3,.,TRBV19,.,TGTGCCAGTAGTGGAGCGGATTCTAGCACAGATACGCAGTATTTT,CASSGADSSTDTQYF
TRBJ1-2,.,TRBV19,.,TGTGCCAGTAGTATCCAGGGCAGCTATGGCTACACCTTC,CASSIQGSYGYTF
TRBJ2-3,.,TRBV18,.,TGTGCCAGCTCACGACCTACAACTTCAGATACGCAGTATTTT,CASSRPTTSDTQYF
TRBJ2-7,.,TRBV11-2,.,TGTGCCAGCAGCCGGGATGTCGGGGAGCAGTACTTC,CASSRDVGEQYF
TRBJ1-1,.,TRBV6-5,.,TGTGCCAGCAGTTCCCCTGGATGGGTAGGAGCTTTCTTT,CASSSPGWVGAFF
TRBJ1-1,TRBD1,TRBV5-1,.,TGCGCCAGCAGCTTGGAGTCCGCAATCTGGGACAGCCACTTAATGAACACTGAAGCTTTCTTT,CASSLESAIWDSHLMNTEAFF
TRBJ2-3,.,TRBV7-2,.,TGTGCCAGCAGCTCCAGTACAGGGTACACAGATACGCAGTATTTT,CASSSSTGYTDTQYF
TRBJ1-2,.,TRBV5-1,.,TGCGCCAGCAGCTTGGGGCAGGGTGGCTATGGCTACACCTTC,CASSLGQGGYGYTF
TRBJ1-5,TRBD1,TRBV7-2,once,TGTGCCAGCAGCCAACGCGGGACAGGGGGACAGCCCCAGCATTTT,CASSQRGTGGQPQHF
TRBJ2-3,.,TRBV11-2,.,TGTGCCAGCAGCTTAGTGTGGGCGGCCACAGATACGCAGTATTTT,CASSLVWAATDTQYF
TRBJ2-7,TRBD2,TRBV7-2,once,TGTGCCAGCAGCTTAGGGACTAGCGGGGGCTACGAGCAGTACTTC,CASSLGTSGGYEQYF
TRBJ1-2,TRBD1,TRBV19,.,TGTGCCAGTACAGGATACCGGGACAGGGCCCACTATGGCTACACCTTC,CASTGYRDRAHYGYTF
TRBJ1-2,.,TRBV6-5,.,TGTGCCAGCAGTTATACTGGGTCGGGAAGGCACTATGGCTACACCTTC,CASSYTGSGRHYGYTF
TRBJ2-7,.,TRBV19,.,TGTGCCAGTAGTACTCCGAACTACGAGCAGTACTTC,CASSTPNYEQYF